This T cell receptor (beta chain) was profiled in a study of T cells in localized non-small cell lung cancer. Whole-study findings and limits: A higher density of T cells in blood coincided with extended overall survival. The appearance of a median around 57 of the top 100 tumor clones was seen in adjacent lung.

Using immunoSEQ multiplex PCR, the repertoire was profiled, and TCRdb retains in-frame clones only, with some absent. The sample consists of about 2,800 clones, almost 25% of them appearing once. On this clone: Its antigen remains unknown.

The ends were cut back, 5 bases at V and 5 bases at J, with 12 bases in the middle. CDR1 SGHNT and CDR2 YENEEA come from the germline V gene. The CDR3 length is 14 residues. Material: lung tumor tissue, obtained before any cancer treatment. This receptor was identified in a male donor older than 55 with stage II lung adenocarcinoma. V gene TRBV11-3 combines with J gene TRBJ1-4; no definite D call. CDR3 sequence: CASSQWTVNEKLFF. The CDR3 region has the DNA TGTGCCAGCAGCCAGTGGACGGTGAATGAAAAACTGTTTTTT.